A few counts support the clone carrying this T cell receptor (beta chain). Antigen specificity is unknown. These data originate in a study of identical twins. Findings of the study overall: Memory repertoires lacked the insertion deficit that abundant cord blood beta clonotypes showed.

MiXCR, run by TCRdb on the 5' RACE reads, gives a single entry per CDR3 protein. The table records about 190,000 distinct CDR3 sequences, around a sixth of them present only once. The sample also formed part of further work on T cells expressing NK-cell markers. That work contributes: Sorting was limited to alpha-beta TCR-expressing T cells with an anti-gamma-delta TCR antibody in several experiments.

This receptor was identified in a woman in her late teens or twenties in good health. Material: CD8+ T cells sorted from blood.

In DNA, the CDR3 is TGTGCCAGTGGCCCAGGGGGAGTTCAGCCCCAGCATTTT. Amino acid sequence: CASGPGGVQPQHF. The chain recombines TRBV7-8 with TRBJ1-5, with TRBD1 matching 7 bases. The CDR3 covers 13 residues. Trimming cost V 9 bases and J 6 bases; bases outside gene matches: 8. Germline loops: CDR1 SGHVS, CDR2 FQNEAQ.